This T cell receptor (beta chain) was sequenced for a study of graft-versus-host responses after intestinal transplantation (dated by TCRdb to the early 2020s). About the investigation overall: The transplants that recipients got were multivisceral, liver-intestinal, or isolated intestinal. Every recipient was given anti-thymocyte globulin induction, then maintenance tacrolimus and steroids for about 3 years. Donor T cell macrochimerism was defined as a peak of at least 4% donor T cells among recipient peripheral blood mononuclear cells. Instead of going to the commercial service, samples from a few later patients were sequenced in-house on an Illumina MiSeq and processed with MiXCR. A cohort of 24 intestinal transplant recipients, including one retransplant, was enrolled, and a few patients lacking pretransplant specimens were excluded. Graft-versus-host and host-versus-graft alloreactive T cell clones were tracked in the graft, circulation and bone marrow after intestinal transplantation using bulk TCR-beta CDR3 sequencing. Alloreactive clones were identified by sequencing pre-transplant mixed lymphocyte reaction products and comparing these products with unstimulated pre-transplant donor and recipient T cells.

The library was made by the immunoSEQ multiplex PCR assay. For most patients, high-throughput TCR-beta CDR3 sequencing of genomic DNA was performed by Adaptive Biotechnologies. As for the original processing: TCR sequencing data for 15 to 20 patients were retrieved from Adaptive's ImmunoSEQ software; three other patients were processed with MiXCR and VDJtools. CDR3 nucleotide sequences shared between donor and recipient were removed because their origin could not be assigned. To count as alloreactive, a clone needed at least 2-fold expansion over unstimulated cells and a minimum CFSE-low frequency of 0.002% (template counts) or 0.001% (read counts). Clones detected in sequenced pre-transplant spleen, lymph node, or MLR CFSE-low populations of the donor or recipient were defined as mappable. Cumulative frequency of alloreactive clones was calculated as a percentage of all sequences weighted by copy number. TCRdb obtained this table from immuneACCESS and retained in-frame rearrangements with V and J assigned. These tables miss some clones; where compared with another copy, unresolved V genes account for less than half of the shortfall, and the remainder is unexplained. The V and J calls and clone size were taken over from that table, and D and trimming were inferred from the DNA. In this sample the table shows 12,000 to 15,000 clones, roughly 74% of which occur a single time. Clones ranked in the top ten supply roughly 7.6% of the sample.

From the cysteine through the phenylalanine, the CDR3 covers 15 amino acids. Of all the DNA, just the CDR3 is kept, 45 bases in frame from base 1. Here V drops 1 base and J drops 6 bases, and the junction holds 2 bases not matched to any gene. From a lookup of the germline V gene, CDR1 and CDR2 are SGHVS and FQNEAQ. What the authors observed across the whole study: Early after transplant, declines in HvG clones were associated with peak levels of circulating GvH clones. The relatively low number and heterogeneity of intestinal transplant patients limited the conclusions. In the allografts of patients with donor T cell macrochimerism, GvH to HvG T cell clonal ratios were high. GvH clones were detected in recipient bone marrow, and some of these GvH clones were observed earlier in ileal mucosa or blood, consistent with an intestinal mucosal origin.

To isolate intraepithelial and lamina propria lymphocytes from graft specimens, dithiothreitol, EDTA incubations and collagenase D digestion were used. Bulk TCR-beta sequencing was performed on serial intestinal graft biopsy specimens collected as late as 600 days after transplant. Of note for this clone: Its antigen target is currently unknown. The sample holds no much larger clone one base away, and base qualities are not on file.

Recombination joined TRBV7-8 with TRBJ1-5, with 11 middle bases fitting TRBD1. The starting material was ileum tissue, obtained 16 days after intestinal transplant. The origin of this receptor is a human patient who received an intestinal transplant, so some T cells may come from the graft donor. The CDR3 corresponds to CASSLGGTGGQPQHF. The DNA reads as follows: TGTGCCAGCAGCTTAGGAGGGACAGGGGGTCAGCCCCAGCATTTT.